This T cell receptor beta chain was sequenced during a study of cytomegalovirus exposure and HLA in healthy donors. Background on the study: Caucasian-associated ancestry cluster membership applied to around 76% of around 400 genotyped donors. Findings and limits, study-wide: CMV serostatus stood as the only immune exposure information on hand. V- and J-gene trimming of TCR beta was linked (in a later analysis) to a missense DCLRE1C variant.

The primer mix had 60 Vbeta and 13 Jbeta primers. Clones were sequenced by immunoSEQ multiplex PCR, and TCRdb holds only the in-frame ones, with some missing. The ten most abundant clones cover around 0.95% of a sample with about 190,000 clones. With 8 bases removed from V and 2 bases from J, the gap between germline ends came to 10 bases. Germline CDR1 reads LNHDA; CDR2 reads SQIVND (reference sequence). This CDR3 has 13 amino acids. As concerns this clone: Its antigen is not identified.

The genes are TRBV19 and TRBJ1-3; D gene ambiguous. The source material was PBMCs. This sequence was found in a woman aged 25 to 45 in good health and CMV-seropositive. The CDR3 DNA reads as TGTGCCAGTGTTCCCTCTCCTGGAAACACCATATATTTT. This translates into CASVPSPGNTIYF.